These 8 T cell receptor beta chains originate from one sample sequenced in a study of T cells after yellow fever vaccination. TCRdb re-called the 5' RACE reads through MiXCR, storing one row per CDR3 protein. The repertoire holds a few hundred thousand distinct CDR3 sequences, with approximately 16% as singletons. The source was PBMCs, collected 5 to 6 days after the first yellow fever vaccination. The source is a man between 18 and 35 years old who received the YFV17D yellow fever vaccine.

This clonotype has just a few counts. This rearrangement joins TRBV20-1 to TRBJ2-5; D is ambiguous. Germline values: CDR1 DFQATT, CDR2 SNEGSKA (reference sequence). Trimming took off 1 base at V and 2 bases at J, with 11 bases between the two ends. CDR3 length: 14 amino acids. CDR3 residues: CSARVFGDQETQYF. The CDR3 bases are TGCAGTGCTAGAGTTTTTGGGGATCAAGAGACCCAGTACTTC.

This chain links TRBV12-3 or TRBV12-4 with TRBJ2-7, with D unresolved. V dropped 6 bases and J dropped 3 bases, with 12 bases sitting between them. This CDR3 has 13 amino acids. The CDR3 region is CASSQSRHYEQYF. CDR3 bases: TGTGCCAGCAGCCAATCAAGACACTACGAGCAGTACTTC.

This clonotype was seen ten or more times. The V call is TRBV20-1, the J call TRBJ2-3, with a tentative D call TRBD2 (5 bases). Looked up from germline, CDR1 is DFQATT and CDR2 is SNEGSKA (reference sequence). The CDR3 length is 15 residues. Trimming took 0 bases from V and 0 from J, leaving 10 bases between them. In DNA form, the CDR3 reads TGCAGTGCTAGAGATGCGGGCTCTAGCACAGATACGCAGTATTTT. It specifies CSARDAGSSTDTQYF.

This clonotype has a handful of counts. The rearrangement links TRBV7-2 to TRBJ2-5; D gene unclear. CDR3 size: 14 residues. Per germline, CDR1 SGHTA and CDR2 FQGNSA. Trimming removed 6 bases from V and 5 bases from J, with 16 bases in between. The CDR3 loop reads CASSPSRIGETQYF. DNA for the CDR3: TGTGCCAGCAGTCCGTCCAGGATCGGGGAGACCCAGTACTTC.

CDR3 nucleotides: TGTGCCAGCAGCTCAACAGCACACAATGAGCAGTTCTTC. This translates into CASSSTAHNEQFF. The V gene is TRBV7-2, the J gene TRBJ2-1; D ambiguous. This CDR3 region has 13 residues. Trimming removed 4 bases from V and 5 bases from J, with 9 bases in between. The germline V gene encodes CDR1 SGHTA and CDR2 FQGNSA. Supplemented by reference TRBV7-2 and TRBJ2-1, the full variable domain reads GAGVSQSPSNKVTEKGKDVELRCDPISGHTALYWYRQSLGQGLEFLIYFQGNSAPDKSGLPSDRFSAERTGGSVSTLTIQRTQQEDSAVYLCASSSTAHNEQFFGPGTRLTVL.

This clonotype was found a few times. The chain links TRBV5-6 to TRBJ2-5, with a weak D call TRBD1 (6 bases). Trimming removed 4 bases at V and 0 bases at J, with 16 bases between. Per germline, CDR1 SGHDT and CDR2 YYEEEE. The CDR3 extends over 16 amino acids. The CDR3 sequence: CASSHTGLSYQETQYF. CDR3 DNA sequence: TGTGCCAGCAGCCACACAGGGCTCTCGTACCAAGAGACCCAGTACTTC.

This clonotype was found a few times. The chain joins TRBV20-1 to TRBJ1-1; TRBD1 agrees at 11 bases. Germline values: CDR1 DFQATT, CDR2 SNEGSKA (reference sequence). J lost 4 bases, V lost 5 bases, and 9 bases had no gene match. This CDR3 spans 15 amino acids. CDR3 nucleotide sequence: TGCAGTGCTCCCCGGACAGGGGGCCCGATCACTGAAGCTTTCTTT. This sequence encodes CSAPRTGGPITEAFF.

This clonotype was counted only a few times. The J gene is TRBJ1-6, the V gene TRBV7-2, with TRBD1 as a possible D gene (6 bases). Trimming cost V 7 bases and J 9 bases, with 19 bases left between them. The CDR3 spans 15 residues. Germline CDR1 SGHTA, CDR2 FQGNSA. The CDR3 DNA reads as TGTGCCAGCACCCAAAGGGTACAGGGAGGTTCACCCCTCCACTTT. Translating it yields CASTQRVQGGSPLHF.